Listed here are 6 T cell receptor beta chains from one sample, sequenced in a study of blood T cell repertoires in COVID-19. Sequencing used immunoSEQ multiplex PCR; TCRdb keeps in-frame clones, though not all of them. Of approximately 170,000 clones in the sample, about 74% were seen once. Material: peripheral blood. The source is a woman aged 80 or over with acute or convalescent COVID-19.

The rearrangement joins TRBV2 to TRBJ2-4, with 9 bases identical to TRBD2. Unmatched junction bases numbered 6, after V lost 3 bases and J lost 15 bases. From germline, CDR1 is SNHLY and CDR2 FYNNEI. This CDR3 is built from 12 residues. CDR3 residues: CASSEPSGKVYF. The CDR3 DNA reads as TGTGCCAGCAGTGAGCCTAGCGGGAAAGTGTACTTC.

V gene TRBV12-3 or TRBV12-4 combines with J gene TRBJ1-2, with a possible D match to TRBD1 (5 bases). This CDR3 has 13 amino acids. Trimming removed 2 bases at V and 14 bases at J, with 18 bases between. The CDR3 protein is CASSLMGPYGETF. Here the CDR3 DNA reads TGTGCCAGCAGTTTAATGGGGCCCTATGGAGAAACCTTC.

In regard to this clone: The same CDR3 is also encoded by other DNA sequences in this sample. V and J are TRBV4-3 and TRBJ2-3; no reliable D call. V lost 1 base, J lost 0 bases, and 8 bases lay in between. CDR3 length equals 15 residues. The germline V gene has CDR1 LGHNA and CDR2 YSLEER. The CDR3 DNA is TGCGCCAGCAGCCAAGGTGCGCTTAGCACAGATACGCAGTATTTT. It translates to CASSQGALSTDTQYF.

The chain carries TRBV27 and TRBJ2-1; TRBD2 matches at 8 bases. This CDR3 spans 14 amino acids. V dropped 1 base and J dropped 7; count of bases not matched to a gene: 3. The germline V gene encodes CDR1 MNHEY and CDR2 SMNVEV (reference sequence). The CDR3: CASSLWSSGNEQFF. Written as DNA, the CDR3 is TGTGCCAGCAGTTTATGGTCTAGCGGGAATGAGCAGTTCTTC.

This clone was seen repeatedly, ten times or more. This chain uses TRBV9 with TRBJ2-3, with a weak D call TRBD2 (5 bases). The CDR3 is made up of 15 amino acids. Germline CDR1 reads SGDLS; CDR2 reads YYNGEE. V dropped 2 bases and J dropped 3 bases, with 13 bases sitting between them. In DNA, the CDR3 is TGTGCCAGCAGCGTCGGGATACTTGGGACAGATACGCAGTATTTT. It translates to CASSVGILGTDTQYF.

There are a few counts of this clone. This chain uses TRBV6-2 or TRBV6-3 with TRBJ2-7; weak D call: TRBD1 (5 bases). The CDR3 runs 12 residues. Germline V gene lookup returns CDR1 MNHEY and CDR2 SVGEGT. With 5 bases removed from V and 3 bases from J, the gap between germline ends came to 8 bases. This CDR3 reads CASSQQGYEQYF. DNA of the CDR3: TGTGCCAGCAGTCAGCAGGGCTACGAGCAGTACTTC.